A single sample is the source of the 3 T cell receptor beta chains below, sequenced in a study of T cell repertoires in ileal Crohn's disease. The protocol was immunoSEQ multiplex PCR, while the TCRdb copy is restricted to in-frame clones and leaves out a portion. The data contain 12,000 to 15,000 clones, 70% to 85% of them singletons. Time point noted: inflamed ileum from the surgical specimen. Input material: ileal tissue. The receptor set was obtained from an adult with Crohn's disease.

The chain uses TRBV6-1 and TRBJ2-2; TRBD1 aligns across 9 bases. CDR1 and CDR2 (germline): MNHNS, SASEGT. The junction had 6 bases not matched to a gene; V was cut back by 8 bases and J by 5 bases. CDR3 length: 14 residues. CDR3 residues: CASRDRVGTGELFF. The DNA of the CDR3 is TGTGCCAGCCGGGACAGGGTAGGGACCGGGGAGCTGTTTTTT.

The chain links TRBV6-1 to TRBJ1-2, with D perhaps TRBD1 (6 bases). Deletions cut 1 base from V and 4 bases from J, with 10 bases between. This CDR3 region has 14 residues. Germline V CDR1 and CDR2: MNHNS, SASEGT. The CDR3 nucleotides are TGTGCCAGCAGTGAAGGGAGAGGGGGCTATGGCTACACCTTC. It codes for CASSEGRGGYGYTF.

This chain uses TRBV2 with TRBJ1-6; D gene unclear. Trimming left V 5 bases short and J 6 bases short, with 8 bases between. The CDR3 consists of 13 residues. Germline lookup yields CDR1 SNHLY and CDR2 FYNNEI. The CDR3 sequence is CASSNQLNSPLHF. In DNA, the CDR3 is TGTGCCAGCAGTAATCAGCTTAATTCACCCCTCCACTTT.